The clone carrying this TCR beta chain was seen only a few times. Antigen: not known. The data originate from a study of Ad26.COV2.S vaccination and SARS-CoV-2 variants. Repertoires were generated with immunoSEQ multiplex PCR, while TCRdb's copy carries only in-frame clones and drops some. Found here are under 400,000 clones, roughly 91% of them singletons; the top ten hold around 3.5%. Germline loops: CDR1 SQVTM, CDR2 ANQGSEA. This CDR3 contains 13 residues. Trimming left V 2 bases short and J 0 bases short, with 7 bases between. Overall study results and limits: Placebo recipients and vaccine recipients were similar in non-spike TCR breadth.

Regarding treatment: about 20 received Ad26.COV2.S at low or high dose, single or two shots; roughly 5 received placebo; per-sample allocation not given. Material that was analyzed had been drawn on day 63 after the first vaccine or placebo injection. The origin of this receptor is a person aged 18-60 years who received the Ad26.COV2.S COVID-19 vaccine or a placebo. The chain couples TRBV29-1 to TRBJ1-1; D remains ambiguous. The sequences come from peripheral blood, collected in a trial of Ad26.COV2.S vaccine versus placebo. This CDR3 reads CSVEKGMNTEAFF. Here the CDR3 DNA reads TGCAGCGTTGAAAAGGGCATGAACACTGAAGCTTTCTTT.